What follows are 20 T cell receptor beta chains derived from one specimen sequenced in a study of T cells in Graves' hyperthyroidism and ophthalmopathy. What was amplified from RNA transcripts were TCR beta CDR3 regions. The HTBI primer set served for first-round RT-PCR of the TCR CDR3. Each CDR3 protein gets one entry after TCRdb re-called the multiplex PCR reads with MiXCR. This sample has about 600,000 distinct CDR3 sequences, with about 16% found just once. Sequenced input: blood. These receptors originate from a woman aged 35 to 49 with Graves' ophthalmopathy.

With respect to this clonotype: Relative to the germline gene, one junction end is altered; a read error may explain this. The chain carries TRBV2 and TRBJ1-1; unclear D gene. This CDR3 has 11 residues. The germline CDR1 and CDR2 sequences are SNHLY and FYNNEI. CDR3 DNA: TGTGCCAGTAGACAAAACACTGAAGCTTCCTTT. Residues: CASRQNTEASF. Based on the CDR3 plus reference TRBV2 and TRBJ1-1, the full variable domain is EPEVTQTPSHQVTQMGQEVILRCVPISNHLYFYWYRQILGQKVEFLVSFYNNEISEKSEIFDDQFSVERPDGSNFTLKIRSTKLEDSAMYFCASRQNTEASFGQGTRLTVV.

This clonotype showed up just a few times. The chain uses TRBV18 and TRBJ2-2; D is possibly TRBD2 (6 bases). Germline CDR1 and CDR2: KGHSH and LQKENI. The germline V and J ends were trimmed by 6 bases and 2 bases, with 22 bases remaining between them. This CDR3 has 18 amino acids. The CDR3 DNA sequence: TGTGCCAGCTCCAGAGGGACTTCCGTCCTACGAAACACCGGGGAGCTGTTTTTT. Translated, it gives CASSRGTSVLRNTGELFF.

The V call is TRBV25-1, the J call TRBJ2-3; D unclear. CDR1 and CDR2 (germline): MGHDK, SYGVNS. V was pared by 0 bases and J by 0 bases, with 10 bases between. CDR3 length: 16 residues. The CDR3 spells CASSEYRAASTDTQYF. CDR3 in DNA: TGTGCCAGCAGTGAATATAGGGCGGCTAGCACAGATACGCAGTATTTT.

This clonotype was seen many times. The gene calls are TRBV12-3 or TRBV12-4 and TRBJ1-2; D call uncertain. The V and J ends lost 0 bases and 4 bases respectively, with 9 bases between them. The CDR3 is made up of 14 amino acids. The CDR3: CASSLAGSSYGYTF. In DNA, the CDR3 is TGTGCCAGCAGTTTAGCGGGCAGCTCCTATGGCTACACCTTC.

In its sample, this clonotype was seen a few times. V usage is TRBV19 and J usage is TRBJ1-5; the D gene is possibly TRBD1 (5 bases). Trimming took 5 bases from V and 7 from J, leaving 12 bases between them. In germline, CDR1 is LNHDA, CDR2 SQIVND (reference sequence). The CDR3 sequence is 13 residues long. The CDR3 is CASSLQEGQPQHF. The CDR3 region has the DNA TGTGCCAGTAGTTTACAGGAGGGACAGCCCCAGCATTTT.

This clonotype was found many times. V gene TRBV5-1 combines with J gene TRBJ2-1; a weak D match, TRBD2 (6 bases). Trimming took 2 bases from V and 5 from J, leaving 17 bases between them. Per germline, CDR1 SGHRS and CDR2 YFSETQ. This CDR3 has 16 amino acids. This CDR3 reads CASSFALGPGDNEQFF. The CDR3 nucleotides read TGCGCCAGCAGCTTTGCGCTAGGTCCGGGGGACAATGAGCAGTTCTTC.

A remark on this clonotype: Just one base apart from a much larger clone, this may be a read error. V usage is TRBV6-1 and J usage is TRBJ1-5; tentative D call: TRBD1 (5 bases). Germline V gene lookup returns CDR1 MNHNS and CDR2 SASEGT. The length of the CDR3 is 13 residues. This CDR3 reads CASQEGSNQPRHF. The CDR3 bases are TGTGCCAGTCAAGAGGGGAGCAATCAGCCCCGGCATTTT.

This clonotype has at least ten counts. The genes are TRBV18 and TRBJ2-5, with unresolved D. The CDR3 extends over 13 amino acids. Trimming took 4 bases from V and 5 from J, leaving 11 bases between them. Germline-derived CDR1 and CDR2 are KGHSH and LQKENI. CDR3 loop: CASSRGEEETQYF. Here the CDR3 DNA reads TGTGCCAGCTCACGAGGAGAGGAGGAGACCCAGTACTTC. The full variable domain, rest sourced from reference TRBV18 and TRBJ2-5, is NAGVMQNPRHLVRRRGQEARLRCSPMKGHSHVYWYRQLPEEGLKFMVYLQKENIIDESGMPKERFSAEFPKEGPSILRIQQVVRGDSAAYFCASSRGEEETQYFGPGTRLLVL.

This clonotype was recorded many times. The CDR3 protein is CASSPGLAPYEQYF. The CDR3 nucleotides read TGTGCCAGCAGCCCGGGACTAGCGCCCTACGAGCAGTACTTC. The chain carries TRBV28 and TRBJ2-7, with 10 bases aligning to TRBD2. J lost 2 bases, V lost 6 bases, and 4 bases had no gene match. The length of the CDR3 is 14 residues. Per the germline V gene, CDR1 is MDHEN and CDR2 is SYDVKM.

This clonotype was seen a handful of times. The chain uses TRBV5-4 and TRBJ2-7; TRBD2 agrees at 9 bases. Trimming at V came to 4 bases and at J to 5 bases, leaving 7 bases not matched to a gene. This CDR3 spans 14 amino acids. Germline V gene sequence: CDR1 SGHNT, CDR2 YYREEE (reference sequence). The CDR3 sequence: CASSPGLALNEQYF. The CDR3 DNA reads as TGTGCCAGCAGCCCGGGACTAGCCCTTAACGAGCAGTACTTC.

This clonotype came up many times. The CDR3 spells CSAYPLTSETYNEQFF. The CDR3, as DNA: TGCAGTGCCTACCCACTGACTAGCGAGACCTACAATGAGCAGTTCTTC. The chain carries TRBV20-1 and TRBJ2-1; 8 nucleotides agree with TRBD2. The CDR3 runs to 16 residues. CDR1 and CDR2 from the germline V gene are DFQATT and SNEGSKA (reference sequence). The ends lost 6 bases at V and 2 bases at J; junction bases unmatched: 12.

This clonotype has just a few counts. The V call is TRBV19, the J call TRBJ2-7; the D call may be TRBD1 or TRBD2 (6 bases each). Trimming stripped 5 bases from V and 7 bases from J, with 18 bases between. The CDR3 sequence is 14 residues long. CDR1 and CDR2 (germline): LNHDA, SQIVND (reference sequence). The CDR3 coding sequence is TGTGCCAGTAGTTGGGGGGCAGGACCTTCGGAGCAGTACTTC. Translation gives CASSWGAGPSEQYF.

This clonotype was recorded many times. The rearrangement uses TRBV2 and TRBJ2-5; 10 bases agree with TRBD2. The J segment lost 1 base and the V segment lost 5 bases, leaving 7 bases of the junction unmatched. Germline V gives CDR1 SNHLY, CDR2 FYNNEI. This CDR3 is built from 16 residues. The CDR3 loop is CASSSGTSDAQETQYF. CDR3 bases: TGTGCCAGCAGTTCCGGGACTAGCGACGCCCAAGAGACCCAGTACTTC.

This clonotype has a handful of counts. This sequence joins TRBV6-5 and TRBJ1-2, with TRBD1 as a possible D gene (6 bases). Germline CDR1 and CDR2: MNHEY and SVGAGI. V lost 2 bases and J 4 bases, leaving 11 bases between the germline ends. The CDR3 extends over 14 amino acids. CDR3 protein: CASSYPDSPYGYTF. The DNA for the CDR3 is TGTGCCAGCAGTTACCCGGACAGCCCCTATGGCTACACCTTC.

This clonotype came up many times. This chain connects TRBV2 to TRBJ2-4; maybe TRBD1 (5 bases). The CDR3 is 14 residues long. V shed 4 bases and J shed 4 bases, with 11 bases lying between them. The germline V gene encodes CDR1 SNHLY and CDR2 FYNNEI. CDR3 region: CASSGQSTKNIQYF. CDR3 nucleotides: TGTGCCAGCAGTGGACAGAGTACTAAAAACATTCAGTACTTC.

In its sample, this clonotype was seen a few times. The V and J genes are TRBV2 and TRBJ2-6; D ambiguous. V gave up 7 bases and J gave up 0 bases, with 4 bases separating them. CDR3 length equals 13 residues. The germline CDR1 and CDR2 sequences are SNHLY and FYNNEI. CDR3 residues: CASKGSGANVLTF. DNA of the CDR3: TGTGCCAGCAAAGGCTCTGGGGCCAACGTCCTGACTTTC.

This clonotype was detected many times. The V gene is TRBV28, the J gene TRBJ1-2; D unresolved. CDR1 and CDR2 (germline): MDHEN, SYDVKM. The CDR3 totals 12 residues. V lost 7 bases to trimming and J lost 5 bases, with 11 bases between them. The CDR3 protein is CASISGDYGYTF. Here the CDR3 DNA reads TGTGCCAGCATCTCGGGTGATTATGGCTACACCTTC.

This clonotype showed up many times. This chain uses TRBV11-2 with TRBJ2-7; no clear D. CDR1 is SGHAT, CDR2 FQNNGV, per germline. This CDR3 has 14 residues. V shed 1 base and J shed 7 bases, with 14 bases lying between them. The CDR3, as DNA: TGTGCCAGCAGCTTAGGCGCCGTCCCCGGAGAGCAGTACTTC. Translating gives CASSLGAVPGEQYF.

This clonotype has ten or more counts. The chain employs TRBV28 and TRBJ2-7, with TRBD1 matching over 10 bases. The CDR3 length is 15 residues. The germline CDR1 and CDR2 sequences are MDHEN and SYDVKM. Trimming at V came to 4 bases and at J to 6 bases, leaving 9 bases not matched to a gene. CDR3 amino acids: CASSSPGTGAIEQYF. The CDR3 nucleotides are TGTGCCAGCAGTTCCCCCGGGACAGGGGCCATCGAGCAGTACTTC.

This chain joins TRBV20-1 and TRBJ2-7; D is unresolved. The germline V gene has CDR1 DFQATT and CDR2 SNEGSKA (reference sequence). This CDR3 has 14 residues. V was trimmed by 2 bases and J by 3 bases, leaving 14 bases between them. The CDR3 loop is CSARRNQGSYEQYF. Written as DNA, the CDR3 is TGCAGTGCTAGACGGAACCAAGGTAGCTACGAGCAGTACTTC.